The 7 T cell receptor beta chains below come from one sample, sequenced in a study of Ad26.COV2.S vaccination and SARS-CoV-2 variants. Indicated treatment: roughly 19 received Ad26.COV2.S at low or high dose, single or two shots; several received placebo; per-sample allocation not given. Day 63 after the first injection of vaccine or placebo was the sampling time. Using immunoSEQ multiplex PCR, the repertoire was profiled, and TCRdb retains in-frame clones only, with some absent. This table holds about 450,000 clones, 75% to 90% found once. This material consisted of peripheral blood, taken in a trial of Ad26.COV2.S vaccine versus placebo. The receptors were sampled from a person between 18 and 65 years old who received the Ad26.COV2.S COVID-19 vaccine or a placebo.

J is TRBJ2-5 and V is TRBV25-1; 15 positions agree with TRBD2. V gave up 1 base and J gave up 4 bases; unmatched junction bases: 1. CDR3 length equals 16 residues. Germline loops: CDR1 MGHDK, CDR2 SYGVNS. CDR3 DNA sequence: TGTGCCAGCAGTGAATCGGGACTAGCGGGGGGAGAGACCCAGTACTTC. This encodes CASSESGLAGGETQYF.

The chain is built from TRBV5-6 and TRBJ1-2, with 10 bases lining up with TRBD1. The CDR3 runs 15 residues. V gave up 0 bases and J gave up 4 bases; unmatched junction bases: 3. The germline V gene encodes CDR1 SGHDT and CDR2 YYEEEE. CDR3 in DNA: TGTGCCAGCAGCTTGGAGGGGACAGGGGCCTATGGCTACACCTTC. Its translation is CASSLEGTGAYGYTF.

V is TRBV14 and J is TRBJ2-3; D perhaps matches TRBD1 (5 bases). The CDR3 spans 15 residues. Trimming pared 0 bases from V and 4 bases from J, leaving 11 bases between. In germline, CDR1 is SGHDN, CDR2 FVKESK. CDR3 sequence (DNA): TGTGCCAGCAGCCAAGATACCAGGGCCGCAGATACGCAGTATTTT. Its translation is CASSQDTRAADTQYF.

As DNA, the CDR3 is TGTGCCAGCAGCAAATACAAGGATCTCACTATCGGGCAGTACGTC. Translating it yields CASSKYKDLTIGQYV. The V gene is TRBV21-1, the J gene TRBJ2-7; the DNA was not compared with TRBD2, the D call given in the table. TRBV21-1 is a pseudogene. The CDR3 is 15 residues long.

The chain combines TRBV6-6 with TRBJ2-5; D uncertain. The CDR3 sequence is 16 residues long. V shed 0 bases and J shed 0 bases, with 11 bases lying between them. Germline CDR1 MNHNY, CDR2 SVGAGI (reference sequence). The CDR3 loop reads CASSYSASRYQETQYF. The CDR3 DNA reads TGTGCCAGCAGTTACTCGGCCTCAAGGTACCAAGAGACCCAGTACTTC.

This clone has a handful of counts. This chain connects TRBV4-1 to TRBJ1-4; D is unclear. The V gene lost 1 base and the J gene lost 12 bases, with 9 bases spanning the gap. Per germline, CDR1 MGHRA and CDR2 YSYEKL. This CDR3 comprises 12 residues. The chain's CDR3 is CASSQGKLELFF. The CDR3 DNA sequence: TGCGCCAGCAGCCAAGGCAAGCTTGAACTGTTTTTT.

This chain links TRBV10-3 with TRBJ1-3; unclear D gene. Germline loops: CDR1 ENHRY, CDR2 SYGVKD. The CDR3 covers 14 residues. V lost 3 bases and J lost 2, with 8 bases in between. The chain's CDR3 is CAISEAAAGNTIYF. The CDR3 DNA reads as TGTGCCATCAGTGAAGCGGCGGCTGGAAACACCATATATTTT.